This TCR beta chain was found in a study of identical twins' blood T cells. Study-wide results and caveats: V gene usage reportedly matched far better within twin pairs than unrelated donors.

A remark on this clonotype: The antigen is not known.

TCR cDNA libraries were made from RNA using a previously described, modified protocol. In the authors' methods: Each library had roughly 2.2 to 4 million CDR3 reads and about 100,000 to nearly 500,000 clonotypes. TCRdb used MiXCR to reprocess the 5' RACE reads, holding one entry per CDR3 protein. TCRdb's processing, not the authors', yielded these V and J calls. The sample has roughly 380,000 distinct CDR3 sequences; roughly 30% are singletons. Per the germline V gene, CDR1 is SGHDN and CDR2 is FVKESK. CDR3 length: 14 amino acids. V was trimmed by 4 bases and J by 1 base, leaving 10 bases between them.

This sequence originates from a woman aged 18 to 55 in good health. Sequenced sample: PBMCs. The chain combines TRBV14 with TRBJ1-1, with D unclear. The DNA of the CDR3 is TGTGCCAGCAGCCGGAGAGGTTGGAACACTGAAGCTTTCTTT. Translated: CASSRRGWNTEAFF.